This T cell receptor (beta chain) was sequenced during a study of T cell responses to AZD1222 COVID-19 vaccine. Findings and caveats of the study: No day 14 peak samples; only post-peak repertoires were characterized. Donors skewed white British and female; clonal diversity was possibly underestimated.

Clones were sequenced by immunoSEQ multiplex PCR, and TCRdb holds only the in-frame ones, with some missing. The sample consists of 150,000 to 200,000 clones, 92% of them appearing once. CDR3 size: 13 residues. V lost 6 bases to trimming and J lost 1 base, with 7 bases between them. The germline CDR1 and CDR2 sequences are LNHDA and SQIVND (reference sequence). With respect to this clone: What it binds is unknown.

The chain carries TRBV19 and TRBJ1-5; D is uncertain. The receptor's source is an adult in good health. Sequenced material: peripheral blood, taken on day 0 of AZD1222 vaccination. The CDR3 sequence is CASSVWSNQPQHF. As DNA, the CDR3 is TGTGCCAGTAGCGTATGGAGCAATCAGCCCCAGCATTTT.